The subject of this entry is one T cell receptor (beta chain). This sample was taken from a study of T-cell reconstitution after alpha-beta-depleted transplantation in children. Unique molecular identifiers were incorporated when the TCRbeta library was constructed. Each CDR3 protein is one row after TCRdb ran MiXCR on the PCR reads. The repertoire holds about 580,000 distinct CDR3 sequences, with 23% as singletons. Germline values: CDR1 MNHEY, CDR2 SVGAGI. Trimming removed 0 bases at V and 5 bases at J, with 16 bases between. The CDR3 extends over 17 amino acids. This sample comprised PBMCs, mostly from graft donor cells, obtained 360 days after TCRalphabeta/CD19-depleted stem cell transplant. This clonotype was obtained from a boy younger than two who had a stem cell transplant for acute myeloid leukemia, so the T cells may come from the graft donor. The chain uses TRBV6-5 and TRBJ2-2; no firm D call. As DNA, the CDR3 is TGTGCCAGCAGTTACTCGAGTTTTGGGTTCGGGACCGGGGAGCTGTTTTTT. It translates to CASSYSSFGFGTGELFF.